What follows describes a single TCR beta chain. The CDR3 is 12 residues long. Germline V gene sequence: CDR1 MNHNY, CDR2 SVGAGI (reference sequence). V shed 5 bases and J shed 3 bases, with 8 bases lying between them. The sample originates from a study of blood T cells in healthy people across ages. For the second PCR, which ran for about 7 to 11 cycles, a sample-barcoded 5' primer and a J-beta primer mix were used. MiXCR, run by TCRdb on the 5' RACE reads, gives a single entry per CDR3 protein. The profile covers over 700,000 distinct CDR3 sequences, with 20% to 30% appearing a single time and 9% to 9.5% taken by the ten largest. Another study also made use of these data, one on T cells of mothers and their children.

The rearrangement uses TRBV6-6 and TRBJ2-7, with a possible D match to TRBD2 (5 bases). Sequencing used blood. This receptor was taken from a boy younger than 18 in good health. CDR3 DNA sequence: TGTGCCAGCAGTAACGGGGACTACGAGCAGTACTTC. Translation: CASSNGDYEQYF.